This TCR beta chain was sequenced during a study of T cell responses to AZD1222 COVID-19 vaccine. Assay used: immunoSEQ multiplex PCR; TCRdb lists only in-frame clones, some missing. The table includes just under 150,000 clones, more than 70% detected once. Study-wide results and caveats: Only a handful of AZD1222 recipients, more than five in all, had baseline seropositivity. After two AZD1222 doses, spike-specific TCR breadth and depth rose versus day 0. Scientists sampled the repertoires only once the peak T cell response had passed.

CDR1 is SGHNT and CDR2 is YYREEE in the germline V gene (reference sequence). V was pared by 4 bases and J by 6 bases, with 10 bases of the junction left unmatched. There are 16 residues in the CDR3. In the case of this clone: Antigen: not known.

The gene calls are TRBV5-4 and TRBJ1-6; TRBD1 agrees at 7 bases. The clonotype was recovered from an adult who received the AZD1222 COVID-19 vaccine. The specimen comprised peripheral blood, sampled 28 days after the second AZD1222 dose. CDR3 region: CASSSDREALNSPLHF. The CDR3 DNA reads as TGTGCCAGCAGCAGCGACAGGGAAGCTCTTAATTCACCCCTCCACTTT.